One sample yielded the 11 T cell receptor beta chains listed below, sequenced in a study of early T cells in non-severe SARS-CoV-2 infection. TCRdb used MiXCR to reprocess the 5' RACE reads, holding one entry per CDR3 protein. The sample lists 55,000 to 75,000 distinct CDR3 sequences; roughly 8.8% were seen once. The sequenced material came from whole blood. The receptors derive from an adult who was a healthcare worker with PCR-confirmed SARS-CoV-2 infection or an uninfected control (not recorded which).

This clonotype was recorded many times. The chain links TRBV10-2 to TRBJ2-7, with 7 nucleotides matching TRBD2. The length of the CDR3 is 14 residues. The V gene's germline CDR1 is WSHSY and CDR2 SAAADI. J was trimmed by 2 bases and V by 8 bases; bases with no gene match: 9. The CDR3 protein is CASAGGNPTYEQYV. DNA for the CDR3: TGCGCCAGCGCCGGGGGGAATCCGACCTACGAGCAGTACGTC.

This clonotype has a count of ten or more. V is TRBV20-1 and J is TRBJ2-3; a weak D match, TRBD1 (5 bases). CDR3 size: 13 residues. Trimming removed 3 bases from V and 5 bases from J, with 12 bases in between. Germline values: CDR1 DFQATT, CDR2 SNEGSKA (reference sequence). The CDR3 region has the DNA TGCAGTGCTAGCCTACGAAGGGGAGATACGCAGTATTTT. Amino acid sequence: CSASLRRGDTQYF.

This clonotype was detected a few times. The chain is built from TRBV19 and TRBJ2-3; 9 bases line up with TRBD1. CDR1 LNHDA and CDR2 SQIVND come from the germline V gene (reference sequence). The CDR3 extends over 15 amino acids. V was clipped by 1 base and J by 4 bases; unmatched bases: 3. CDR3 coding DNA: TGTGCCAGTAGTATAGCACAGGGGGCCTCAGATACGCAGTATTTT. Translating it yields CASSIAQGASDTQYF.

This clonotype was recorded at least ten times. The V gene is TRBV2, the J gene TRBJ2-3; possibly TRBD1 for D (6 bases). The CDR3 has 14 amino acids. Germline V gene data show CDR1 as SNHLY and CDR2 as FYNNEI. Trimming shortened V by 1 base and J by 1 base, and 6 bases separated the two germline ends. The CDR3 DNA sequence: TGTGCCAGCAGTGAAGGACAGGGCACAGATACGCAGTATTTT. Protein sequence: CASSEGQGTDTQYF.

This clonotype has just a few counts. CDR3 amino acids: CASSIGDLGNQPQHF. The CDR3 coding sequence is TGTGCCAGTAGTATTGGGGATTTGGGCAATCAGCCCCAGCATTTT. The chain joins TRBV19 to TRBJ1-5; no clear D. Germline V gene data show CDR1 as LNHDA and CDR2 as SQIVND (reference sequence). This CDR3 is 15 amino acids long. V was trimmed by 3 bases and J by 2 bases, leaving 11 bases between them. The whole variable domain, remainder taken from reference TRBV19 and TRBJ1-5, is DGGITQSPKYLFRKEGQNVTLSCEQNLNHDAMYWYRQDPGQGLRLIYYSQIVNDFQKGDIAEGYSVSREKKESFPLTVTSAQKNPTAFYLCASSIGDLGNQPQHFGDGTRLSIL.

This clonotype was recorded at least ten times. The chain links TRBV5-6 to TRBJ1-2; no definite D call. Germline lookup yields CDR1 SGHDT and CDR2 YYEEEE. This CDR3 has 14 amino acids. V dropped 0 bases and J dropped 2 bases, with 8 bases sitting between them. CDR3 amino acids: CASSLGAANYGYTF. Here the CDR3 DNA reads TGTGCCAGCAGCTTGGGAGCCGCCAACTATGGCTACACCTTC.

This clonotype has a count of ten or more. This CDR3 is CASSLAQGFTEAFF. The CDR3 DNA is TGTGCCAGCAGTTTGGCGCAGGGGTTCACTGAAGCTTTCTTT. The chain has TRBV28 and TRBJ1-1, with a possible D match to TRBD1 (6 bases). Germline-derived CDR1 and CDR2 are MDHEN and SYDVKM. The ends were cut back, 3 bases at V and 4 bases at J, with 12 bases in the middle. CDR3 length: 14 amino acids.

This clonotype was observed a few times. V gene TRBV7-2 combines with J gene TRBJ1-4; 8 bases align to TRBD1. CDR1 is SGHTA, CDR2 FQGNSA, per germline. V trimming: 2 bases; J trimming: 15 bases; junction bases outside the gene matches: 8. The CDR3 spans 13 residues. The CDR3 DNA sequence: TGTGCCAGCAGCTTATGGGGGACAGGACTTATGTTTTTT. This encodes CASSLWGTGLMFF.

CDR3 protein: CASSRASLASEQYV. Written as DNA, the CDR3 is TGTGCCAGCAGTCGGGCCTCCCTAGCCTCCGAGCAGTACGTC. The rearrangement uses TRBV6-1 and TRBJ2-7; D possibly corresponds to TRBD2 (5 bases). V lost 5 bases and J 6 bases, leaving 17 bases between the germline ends. The CDR3 spans 14 residues. The germline V gene has CDR1 MNHNS and CDR2 SASEGT.

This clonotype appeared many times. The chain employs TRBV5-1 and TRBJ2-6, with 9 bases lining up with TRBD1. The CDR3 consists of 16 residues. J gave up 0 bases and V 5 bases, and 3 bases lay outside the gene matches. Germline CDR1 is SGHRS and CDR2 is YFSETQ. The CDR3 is CASSSGQGSGANVLTF. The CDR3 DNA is TGCGCCAGCAGTTCGGGACAGGGCTCTGGGGCCAACGTCCTGACTTTC. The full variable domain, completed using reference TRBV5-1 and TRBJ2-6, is KAGVTQTPRYLIKTRGQQVTLSCSPISGHRSVSWYQQTPGQGLQFLFEYFSETQRNKGNFPGRFSGRQFSNSRSEMNVSTLELGDSALYLCASSSGQGSGANVLTFGAGSRLTVL.

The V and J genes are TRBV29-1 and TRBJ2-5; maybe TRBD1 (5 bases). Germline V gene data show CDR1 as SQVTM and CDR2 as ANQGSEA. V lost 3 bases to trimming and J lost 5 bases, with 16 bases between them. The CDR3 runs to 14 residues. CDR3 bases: TGCAGCGTTGATTCAGGGTCCACCTGGGAGACCCAGTACTTC. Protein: CSVDSGSTWETQYF.